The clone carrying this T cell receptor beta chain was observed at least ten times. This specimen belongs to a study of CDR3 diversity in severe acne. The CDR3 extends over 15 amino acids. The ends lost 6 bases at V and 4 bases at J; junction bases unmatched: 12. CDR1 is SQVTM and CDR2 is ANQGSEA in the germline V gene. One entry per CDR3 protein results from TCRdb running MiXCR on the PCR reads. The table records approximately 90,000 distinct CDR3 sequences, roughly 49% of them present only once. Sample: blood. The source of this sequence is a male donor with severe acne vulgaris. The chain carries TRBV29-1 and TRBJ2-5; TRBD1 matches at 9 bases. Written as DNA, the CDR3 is TGCAGCGTCGAAACAGGGGGCGGGCAGAGAGAGACCCAGTACTTC. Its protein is CSVETGGGQRETQYF. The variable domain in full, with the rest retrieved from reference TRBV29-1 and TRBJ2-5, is SAVISQKPSRDICQRGTSLTIQCQVDSQVTMMFWYRQQPGQSLTLIATANQGSEATYESGFVIDKFPISRPNLTFSTLTVSNMSPEDSSIYLCSVETGGGQRETQYFGPGTRLLVL.